The 18 T cell receptor beta chains below come from one sample, sequenced in a study of technical replicates of blood from a few donors. Produced via immunoSEQ multiplex PCR; TCRdb's table is partial and in-frame only. The sample consists of 62,000 or so clones, more than 75% of them appearing once. Input material: PBMCs. These receptors were obtained from a human donor in good health. Some clones in this sample may be carry-over from other donors' samples.

The rearrangement uses TRBV6-5 and TRBJ2-3; D gene ambiguous. The CDR3 is 14 amino acids. Germline values: CDR1 MNHEY, CDR2 SVGAGI. Trimming took off 7 bases at V and 0 bases at J, with 11 bases between the two ends. The CDR3 DNA sequence: TGTGCCAGCACGGCCAGGAAGAGCACAGATACGCAGTATTTT. It encodes CASTARKSTDTQYF.

The chain uses TRBV7-3 and TRBJ2-1; maybe TRBD2 (6 bases). This CDR3 is 13 amino acids long. The germline CDR1 and CDR2 sequences are SGHTA and FQGTGA. The V gene lost 3 bases and the J gene lost 6 bases, with 9 bases spanning the gap. The CDR3 spells CASSLEGGNEQFF. The CDR3 nucleotides read TGTGCCAGCAGCTTGGAGGGTGGCAATGAGCAGTTCTTC.

The V gene is TRBV2, the J gene TRBJ1-4, with 9 bases lining up with TRBD1. J gave up 4 bases and V 6 bases, and 3 bases lay outside the gene matches. Germline V gives CDR1 SNHLY, CDR2 FYNNEI. The length of the CDR3 is 14 residues. CDR3 region: CASSDRGINEKLFF. In nucleotides, the CDR3 is TGTGCCAGCAGCGACAGGGGGATTAATGAAAAACTGTTTTTT.

The chain recombines TRBV5-1 with TRBJ1-2, with 10 bases fitting TRBD1. Germline V gene data show CDR1 as SGHRS and CDR2 as YFSETQ. The V and J ends lost 1 base and 5 bases, in that order; junction bases with no gene match: 5. This CDR3 region has 15 residues. In nucleotides, the CDR3 is TGCGCCAGCAGCTTGAGGACAGGGGGGAATTATGGCTACACCTTC. Its protein product is CASSLRTGGNYGYTF.

The CDR3: CASSPGGGRGLGKTQYF. The CDR3 DNA reads as TGTGCCAGCAGCCCGGGGGGTGGCAGGGGGCTGGGAAAGACCCAGTACTTC. V and J are TRBV7-2 and TRBJ2-5; weak D call: TRBD1 (8 bases). The V and J ends lost 5 bases and 6 bases respectively, with 25 bases between them. The germline gives CDR1 SGHTA, CDR2 FQGNSA. This CDR3 has 17 residues.

The J gene is TRBJ2-7, the V gene TRBV6-1, with no clear D. The CDR3 loop spans 13 amino acids. Germline CDR1 and CDR2: MNHNS and SASEGT. V was pared by 4 bases and J by 2 bases, with 9 bases between. DNA of the CDR3: TGTGCCAGCAGTGTTGCAGGTACCTACGAGCAGTACTTC. The encoded protein is CASSVAGTYEQYF.

The chain couples TRBV2 to TRBJ1-2, with a tentative D call TRBD1 (5 bases). The CDR3 contains 12 residues. The ends were cut back, 8 bases at V and 5 bases at J, with 12 bases in the middle. Germline V gives CDR1 SNHLY, CDR2 FYNNEI. The DNA of the CDR3 is TGTGCCAGCTCGACCAGGGTTTATGGCTACACCTTC. Amino acid sequence: CASSTRVYGYTF.

The chain couples TRBV27 to TRBJ2-3, with TRBD2 matching 11 bases. V lost 5 bases and J lost 6; bases outside the gene matches: 7. Germline V gives CDR1 MNHEY, CDR2 SMNVEV (reference sequence). CDR3 length: 15 residues. The CDR3 DNA reads TGTGCCAGCAGTCGGACTAGCGGGCCTCCCGATACGCAGTATTTT. It encodes CASSRTSGPPDTQYF.

Written as DNA, the CDR3 is TGTGCCAGCAGCTTAACGGGGCCGGCAACTAGCGGGAGGTTAAACATTCAGTACTTC. Protein: CASSLTGPATSGRLNIQYF. The gene calls are TRBV7-3 and TRBJ2-4; TRBD2 agrees at 12 bases. V lost 0 bases and J lost 6; bases outside the gene matches: 12. The CDR3 is 19 residues long. From germline, CDR1 is SGHTA and CDR2 FQGTGA.

The gene calls are TRBV2 and TRBJ2-3; D is possibly TRBD1 (5 bases). Trimming took 5 bases from V and 5 from J, leaving 11 bases between them. Germline values: CDR1 SNHLY, CDR2 FYNNEI. This CDR3 spans 13 amino acids. Here the CDR3 reads CASSIKGLDTQYF. As DNA, the CDR3 is TGTGCCAGCAGTATAAAGGGGTTAGATACGCAGTATTTT.

This sequence joins TRBV6-5 and TRBJ2-5; 12 bases are shared with TRBD2. After removal of 10 bases from V and 7 bases from J, the junction contained 13 bases not matched to a gene. CDR3 length: 15 residues. Germline V gene data show CDR1 as MNHEY and CDR2 as SVGAGI. The CDR3 DNA sequence: TGTGCCACCCGACTAGCGGGGGATCCAAAAGGGACCCAGTACTTC. It specifies CATRLAGDPKGTQYF.

The V gene is TRBV5-4, the J gene TRBJ2-5; 14 bases line up with TRBD2. With V trimmed by 4 bases and J by 4 bases, 9 bases remained unmatched. Germline-derived CDR1 and CDR2 are SGHNT and YYREEE (reference sequence). The CDR3 consists of 17 residues. The CDR3 DNA is TGTGCCAGCAGCACTCGACTAGCGGGGGGGCCTGGAGAGACCCAGTACTTC. Its translation: CASSTRLAGGPGETQYF.

V gene TRBV5-1 combines with J gene TRBJ2-1; 7 bases are a match to TRBD2. The CDR3 extends over 16 amino acids. V shed 4 bases and J 4 bases; nucleotides not matched to a gene: 11. The germline V gene encodes CDR1 SGHRS and CDR2 YFSETQ. In DNA, the CDR3 is TGCGCCAGCAGCGCGCAGCGCGGGAGTGGGTACAATGAGCAGTTCTTC. It specifies CASSAQRGSGYNEQFF. Full variable domain (outside the CDR3, taken from reference TRBV5-1 and TRBJ2-1): KAGVTQTPRYLIKTRGQQVTLSCSPISGHRSVSWYQQTPGQGLQFLFEYFSETQRNKGNFPGRFSGRQFSNSRSEMNVSTLELGDSALYLCASSAQRGSGYNEQFFGPGTRLTVL.

V usage is TRBV6-1 and J usage is TRBJ1-2, with 11 bases identical to TRBD1. V shed 4 bases, J shed 8 bases, and the junction held 6 bases outside the gene matches. In germline, CDR1 is MNHNS, CDR2 SASEGT. The length of the CDR3 is 14 residues. This chain's CDR3 is CASSARTGGTGYTF. CDR3 nucleotide sequence: TGTGCCAGCAGTGCCCGGACAGGGGGCACCGGCTACACCTTC.

V and J are TRBV7-2 and TRBJ2-3; D gene ambiguous. CDR1 SGHTA and CDR2 FQGNSA come from the germline V gene. V was clipped by 1 base and J by 6 bases, with 14 bases between them. The CDR3 runs to 15 residues. CDR3 in amino acids: CASSLGFGGRDTQYF. The CDR3 DNA sequence: TGTGCCAGCAGCTTAGGGTTCGGCGGTAGGGATACGCAGTATTTT.

This chain links TRBV2 with TRBJ2-7; D gene ambiguous. The V end lost 3 bases, the J end lost 7 bases, and 7 bases lay between the germline ends. Germline V lookup: CDR1 SNHLY, CDR2 FYNNEI. The CDR3 covers 11 residues. CDR3 in DNA: TGTGCCAGCAGTGAGAGGCGGGAGCAGTACTTC. Translated: CASSERREQYF.

The chain is built from TRBV9 and TRBJ2-6; D remains ambiguous. The CDR3 has 16 amino acids. Germline V CDR1 and CDR2: SGDLS, YYNGEE. V shed 0 bases and J shed 4 bases, with 11 bases lying between them. CDR3: CASSVAPRSGANVLTF. The CDR3 DNA sequence: TGTGCCAGCAGCGTAGCACCTAGGTCCGGGGCCAACGTCCTGACTTTC.

The chain joins TRBV29-1 to TRBJ2-5, with unresolved D. Germline CDR1 SQVTM, CDR2 ANQGSEA. Trimming removed 6 bases at V and 11 bases at J, with 19 bases between. The CDR3 has 12 residues. The CDR3 loop reads CSVLEPGFKQYF. Written as DNA, the CDR3 is TGCAGCGTACTGGAGCCTGGGTTCAAGCAGTACTTC.